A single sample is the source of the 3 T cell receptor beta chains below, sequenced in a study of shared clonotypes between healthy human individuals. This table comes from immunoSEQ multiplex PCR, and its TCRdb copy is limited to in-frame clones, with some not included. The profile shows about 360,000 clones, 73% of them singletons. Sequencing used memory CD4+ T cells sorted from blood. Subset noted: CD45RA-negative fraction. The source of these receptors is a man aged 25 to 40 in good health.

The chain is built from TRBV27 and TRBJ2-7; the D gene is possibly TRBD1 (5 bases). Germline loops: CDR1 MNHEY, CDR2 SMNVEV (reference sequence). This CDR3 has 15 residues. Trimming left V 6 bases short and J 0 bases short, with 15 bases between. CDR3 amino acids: CASRGAALDSYEQYF. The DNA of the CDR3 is TGTGCCAGCAGAGGGGCAGCGCTCGACTCCTACGAGCAGTACTTC.

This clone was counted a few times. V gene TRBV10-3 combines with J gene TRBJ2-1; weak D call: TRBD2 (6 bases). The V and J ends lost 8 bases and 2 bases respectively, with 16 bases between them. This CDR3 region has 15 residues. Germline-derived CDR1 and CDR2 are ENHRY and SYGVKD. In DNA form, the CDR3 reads TGTGCCATCCTAGCCAGCGGGCCCACCTACAATGAGCAGTTCTTC. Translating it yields CAILASGPTYNEQFF.

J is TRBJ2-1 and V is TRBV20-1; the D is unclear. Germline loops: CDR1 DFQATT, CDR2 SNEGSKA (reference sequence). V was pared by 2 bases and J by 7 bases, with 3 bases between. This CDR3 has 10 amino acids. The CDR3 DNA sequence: TGCAGTGCTAGAATGAATGAGCAGTTCTTC. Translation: CSARMNEQFF.